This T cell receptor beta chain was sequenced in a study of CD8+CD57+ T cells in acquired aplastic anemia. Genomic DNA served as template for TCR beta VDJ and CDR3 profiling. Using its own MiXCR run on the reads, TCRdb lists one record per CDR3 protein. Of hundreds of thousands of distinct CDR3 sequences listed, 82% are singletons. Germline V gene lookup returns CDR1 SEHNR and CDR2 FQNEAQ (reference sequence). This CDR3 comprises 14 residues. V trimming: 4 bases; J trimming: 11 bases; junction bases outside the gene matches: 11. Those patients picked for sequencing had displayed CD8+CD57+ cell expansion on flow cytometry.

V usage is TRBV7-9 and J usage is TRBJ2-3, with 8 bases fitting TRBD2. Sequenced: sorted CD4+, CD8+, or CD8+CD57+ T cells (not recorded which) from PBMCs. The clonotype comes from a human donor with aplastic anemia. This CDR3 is CASSSASGRSEQYF. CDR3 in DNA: TGTGCCAGCAGCTCAGCTAGCGGGCGGAGCGAGCAGTATTTT.